This TCR beta chain was recorded in a study of identical twins. General study findings and limits: The presence of invariant MAIT and iNKT cells could partly confound analyses of zero-insertion sequences.

CDR1 is ENHRY and CDR2 is SYGVKD in the germline V gene. The CDR3 covers 15 residues. Trimming took off 4 bases at V and 6 bases at J, with 16 bases between the two ends. This clonotype showed up just a few times. Antigen: not known. TCRdb used MiXCR to reprocess the 5' RACE reads, holding one entry per CDR3 protein. The data show 450,000 or so distinct CDR3 sequences, around 18% seen once. Input material: naive T cells sorted from blood. The chain uses TRBV10-3 and TRBJ2-1; a weak D match, TRBD2 (5 bases). The clonotype originates from a man aged 50 or older in good health. Here the CDR3 DNA reads TGTGCCATCAGTGGGGAGAGAGGGTTGGGCAATGAGCAGTTCTTC. Amino acids: CAISGERGLGNEQFF.